The source of this T cell receptor beta chain is a study of memory CD4+ T cells and cytomegalovirus serostatus. General study results and limits: Of 150 to 200 reported CMV TCRbeta sequences, just over 65 were found in memory CD4+ repertoires.

Sequenced by immunoSEQ multiplex PCR; TCRdb stores in-frame clones only, minus some. The sample holds about 75,000 clones, about 73% seen once. Regarding this clone: Its cognate antigen is unknown.

The sort gate was single viable CD3+CD4+CD8-CD45RO+ cells for memory CD4+ T cells. This CDR3 has 14 amino acids. V was trimmed by 3 bases and J by 5 bases, leaving 13 bases between them. Germline-derived CDR1 and CDR2 are LNHDA and SQIVND (reference sequence). V gene TRBV19 combines with J gene TRBJ1-2, with a weak D call TRBD1 (5 bases). The sequence was obtained from an adult in good health and CMV-seropositive. Sequenced: memory CD4+ T cells from blood. The CDR3 protein is CASSITGPQYGYTF. The CDR3, as DNA: TGTGCCAGTAGTATCACAGGACCTCAGTATGGCTACACCTTC. The full variable domain, with the rest looked up from reference TRBV19 and TRBJ1-2, is DGGITQSPKYLFRKEGQNVTLSCEQNLNHDAMYWYRQDPGQGLRLIYYSQIVNDFQKGDIAEGYSVSREKKESFPLTVTSAQKNPTAFYLCASSITGPQYGYTFGSGTRLTVV.